Each of the 16 T cell receptor beta chains below was sequenced from the same sample in a study of CD8 T cells in ankylosing spondylitis. No antigen is known for these receptors. Findings of the study overall: About 8 highly homologous variants made up a TCR beta motif, and this motif appeared characteristic of ankylosing spondylitis blood.

TCRdb reprocessed the 5' RACE reads with MiXCR, giving one entry per CDR3 protein. The table includes 700,000 or so distinct CDR3 sequences, around 19% detected once. Sequencing input: blood, either unsorted or a sorted T cell fraction (not recorded which). The receptors shown here come from a male donor with ankylosing spondylitis.

In its sample, this clonotype was seen a few times. The chain is built from TRBV9 and TRBJ2-2; 7 bases line up with TRBD2. Germline assignment: CDR1 SGDLS and CDR2 YYNGEE. With V trimmed by 0 bases and J by 4 bases, 6 bases remained unmatched. This CDR3 has 16 amino acids. CDR3 nucleotide sequence: TGTGCCAGCAGCGTAGCGGCGGTAGCGGGCACCGGGGAGCTGTTTTTT. Its protein product is CASSVAAVAGTGELFF.

CDR3 sequence: CASTPGLQASYEQYF. In DNA, the CDR3 is TGTGCCAGCACCCCTGGCCTTCAAGCCTCCTACGAGCAGTACTTC. This rearrangement joins TRBV11-2 to TRBJ2-7; no reliable D call. V shed 7 bases and J shed 0 bases, with 16 bases lying between them. CDR1 SGHAT and CDR2 FQNNGV come from the germline V gene. The CDR3 loop spans 15 amino acids.

The chain joins TRBV20-1 to TRBJ2-1; 13 bases map to TRBD2. Trimming removed 1 base from V and 0 bases from J; junction bases left unmatched: 15. From germline, CDR1 is DFQATT and CDR2 SNEGSKA (reference sequence). The CDR3 consists of 21 residues. CDR3 in amino acids: CSARARAKTSGGTLSYNEQFF. As DNA, the CDR3 is TGCAGTGCTAGAGCAAGGGCCAAGACTAGCGGGGGGACCCTCTCCTACAATGAGCAGTTCTTC.

The chain combines TRBV20-1 with TRBJ1-3; D may be TRBD1 (6 bases). V was shortened by 1 base and J by 4 bases, with 11 bases between the two germline ends. The CDR3 runs 14 residues. The V gene's germline CDR1 is DFQATT and CDR2 SNEGSKA (reference sequence). This CDR3 is CSARAGEVGNTIYF. The CDR3 bases are TGCAGTGCTAGAGCAGGGGAAGTCGGAAACACCATATATTTT.

This clonotype has at least ten counts. The CDR3 loop reads CASSQVPGQGHNEQFF. DNA of the CDR3: TGTGCCAGCAGTCAAGTACCGGGACAGGGGCACAATGAGCAGTTCTTC. The V call is TRBV6-1, the J call TRBJ2-1, with TRBD1 identical over 10 bases. Germline-derived CDR1 and CDR2 are MNHNS and SASEGT. This CDR3 is built from 16 residues. Losses at the gene ends were 5 bases for V and 5 bases for J; bases not matched to a gene: 9.

The V call is TRBV28, the J call TRBJ1-4; no definite D call. The germline V gene has CDR1 MDHEN and CDR2 SYDVKM. V shed 5 bases and J shed 0 bases, with 13 bases lying between them. The CDR3 length is 16 residues. As DNA, the CDR3 is TGTGCCAGCAGTGGAGGCGCGGCGGCAACTAATGAAAAACTGTTTTTT. Its protein product is CASSGGAAATNEKLFF.

In this sample, this clonotype turned up a few times. The V call is TRBV6-1, the J call TRBJ2-6; maybe TRBD1 (6 bases). The CDR3 sequence is 17 residues long. V lost 6 bases and J lost 5, with 20 bases in between. In germline, CDR1 is MNHNS, CDR2 SASEGT. The CDR3 reads CASRTQGGHLRANVLTF. CDR3 nucleotides: TGTGCCAGCAGGACCCAAGGGGGACACCTTAGGGCCAACGTCCTGACTTTC.

A few counts support this clonotype. V and J are TRBV29-1 and TRBJ2-7; 7 nucleotides line up with TRBD2. Germline V CDR1 and CDR2: SQVTM, ANQGSEA. The CDR3 spans 15 residues. J was trimmed by 2 bases and V by 1 base; bases with no gene match: 8. The CDR3, as DNA: TGCAGCGTTGAAGGGGCGGGGGATAATACCTACGAGCAGTACTTC. Protein sequence: CSVEGAGDNTYEQYF.

Here the CDR3 reads CASSPSGLGVKNIQYF. CDR3 coding DNA: TGTGCCAGCAGCCCCTCAGGACTAGGTGTCAAAAACATTCAGTACTTC. The V gene is TRBV6-1, the J gene TRBJ2-4; TRBD2 agrees at 7 bases. The CDR3 sequence is 16 residues long. Germline lookup yields CDR1 MNHNS and CDR2 SASEGT. Unmatched junction bases numbered 11, after V lost 6 bases and J lost 3 bases.

The chain combines TRBV12-3 or TRBV12-4 with TRBJ2-6, with D perhaps matching TRBD1 (6 bases). V lost 2 bases to trimming and J lost 2 bases, with 13 bases between them. The CDR3 is made up of 17 amino acids. CDR3 in amino acids: CASSLLQGTAGANVLTF. The CDR3 nucleotides read TGTGCCAGCAGTTTACTACAGGGTACTGCTGGGGCCAACGTCCTGACTTTC.

The chain carries TRBV6-1 and TRBJ2-7, with 8 bases matching TRBD1. The CDR3 is 14 residues long. Germline CDR1 and CDR2: MNHNS and SASEGT. Trimming removed 10 bases from V and 2 bases from J; junction bases left unmatched: 10. The CDR3 region is CATQWTGYAYEQYF. The DNA for the CDR3 is TGTGCCACGCAATGGACAGGGTATGCCTACGAGCAGTACTTC.

The chain recombines TRBV12-3 or TRBV12-4 with TRBJ1-4; possibly TRBD1 for D (6 bases). The V and J ends lost 4 bases and 4 bases respectively, with 10 bases between them. The CDR3 totals 14 residues. CDR3 in amino acids: CASSYGGGNEKLFF. CDR3 bases: TGTGCCAGCAGTTACGGGGGCGGTAATGAAAAACTGTTTTTT.

This clonotype has just a few counts. The chain carries TRBV12-3 or TRBV12-4 and TRBJ2-1; D is ambiguous. The CDR3 runs 12 residues. The ends were cut back, 2 bases at V and 12 bases at J, with 11 bases in the middle. CDR3 residues: CASSLQGMGQFF. In nucleotides, the CDR3 is TGTGCCAGCAGTTTACAAGGAATGGGGCAGTTCTTC.

This clonotype was observed a handful of times. This CDR3 reads CSVEGDVTSTDTQYF. The DNA of the CDR3 is TGCAGCGTTGAGGGGGACGTAACTAGCACAGATACGCAGTATTTT. The chain joins TRBV29-1 to TRBJ2-3; D might be TRBD1 or TRBD2, each matching 5 bases. Trimming cost V 3 bases and J 0 bases, with 13 bases left between them. The CDR3 loop spans 15 amino acids. Germline values: CDR1 SQVTM, CDR2 ANQGSEA.

The chain links TRBV7-9 to TRBJ1-1, with TRBD1 matching 7 bases. Germline V CDR1 and CDR2: SEHNR, FQNEAQ (reference sequence). The CDR3 loop spans 14 amino acids. With 1 base clipped from V and 7 bases from J, the junction kept 6 bases outside the gene matches. DNA of the CDR3: TGTGCCAGCAGCTTAGACAAGGGGGCAAATGAAGCTTTCTTT. As protein: CASSLDKGANEAFF. Filled out from reference TRBV7-9 and TRBJ1-1, the complete variable domain reads DTGVSQNPRHKITKRGQNVTFRCDPISEHNRLYWYRQTLGQGPEFLTYFQNEAQLEKSRLLSDRFSAERPKGSFSTLEIQRTEQGDSAMYLCASSLDKGANEAFFGQGTRLTVV.

A few counts support this clonotype. The rearrangement uses TRBV10-3 and TRBJ2-5; no reliable D call. This CDR3 comprises 13 residues. V lost 5 bases and J lost 2, with 9 bases in between. Germline CDR1 is ENHRY and CDR2 is SYGVKD. The CDR3 region has the DNA TGTGCCATCAGTTTGGACGCACAAGAGACCCAGTACTTC. Its protein is CAISLDAQETQYF.